This TCR beta chain was captured by sequencing in a study of T cell repertoires in ileal Crohn's disease. Generated by immunoSEQ multiplex PCR, the TCRdb table keeps only in-frame clones and is missing some. The sample records about 4,200 clones, less than 80% being singletons. Trimming removed 6 bases from V and 8 bases from J; junction bases left unmatched: 9. The CDR3 has 14 residues. Germline CDR1 reads LNHDA; CDR2 reads SQIVND (reference sequence). Time point defined: inflamed ileum from the surgical specimen. The sample taken for sequencing was ileal tissue. The chain is built from TRBV19 and TRBJ2-1; TRBD1 matches 8 bases. This sequence was found in an adult with Crohn's disease. The CDR3 spells CASRLPGQDHEQFF. CDR3 sequence (DNA): TGTGCCAGTAGGTTACCGGGACAGGACCATGAGCAGTTCTTC.